This entry is about one T cell receptor (beta chain). As yet, its antigen is unknown. Looked up from germline, CDR1 is SGHTA and CDR2 is FQGTGA. Trimming stripped 2 bases from V and 5 bases from J, with 10 bases between. The CDR3 runs to 13 residues. Profiling relied on immunoSEQ multiplex PCR, and the TCRdb table lists in-frame clones only, not all of them. The data hold 95,000 to 100,000 clones, with 80% to 90% observed a single time. The data are from a study of T cell responses to AZD1222 COVID-19 vaccine. Study overall: Pooling covered second doses at about 4 or about 12 weeks. General study findings and limits: Repertoire sampling occurred only after the peak T cell response. Nearly half of spike-specific TCRs reportedly target unmutated variant regions.

This chain connects TRBV7-3 to TRBJ2-7; D uncertain. The sequenced sample was peripheral blood, obtained on day 0 of AZD1222 vaccination. The origin of this receptor is an adult in good health. This CDR3 reads CASSLDPPDEQYF. CDR3 sequence (DNA): TGTGCCAGCAGCTTAGACCCGCCGGACGAGCAGTACTTC.